Below, one T cell receptor (beta chain) is given with its context. This record belongs to a study of blood T cell repertoires in COVID-19. Overall study: Some COVID-19 samples were acute and others convalescent; all came from the United States, Italy and Spain. Sources were T cells, B-cell-depleted T cells, or PBMCs; the material itself was cDNA or gDNA.

In the original workflow: Nucleated cell counts were estimated from reference gene primer amplification. Sequencing used immunoSEQ multiplex PCR; TCRdb keeps in-frame clones, though not all of them. V, J and clone size derive from that table, while D and trimming were established from the DNA sequence. The table has fewer than 250,000 clones, 88% seen once. Germline CDR1 is MNHNS and CDR2 is SASEGT. This CDR3 has 14 amino acids. Trimming took off 3 bases at V and 0 bases at J, with 6 bases between the two ends. This chain links TRBV6-1 with TRBJ1-3, with TRBD1 as a possible D gene (6 bases). Sample: peripheral blood. This clonotype was sampled from a man between 65 and 80 years old with acute or convalescent COVID-19. The CDR3 sequence: CASSETGSGNTIYF. The CDR3 nucleotides are TGTGCCAGCAGTGAGACAGGCTCTGGAAACACCATATATTTT.